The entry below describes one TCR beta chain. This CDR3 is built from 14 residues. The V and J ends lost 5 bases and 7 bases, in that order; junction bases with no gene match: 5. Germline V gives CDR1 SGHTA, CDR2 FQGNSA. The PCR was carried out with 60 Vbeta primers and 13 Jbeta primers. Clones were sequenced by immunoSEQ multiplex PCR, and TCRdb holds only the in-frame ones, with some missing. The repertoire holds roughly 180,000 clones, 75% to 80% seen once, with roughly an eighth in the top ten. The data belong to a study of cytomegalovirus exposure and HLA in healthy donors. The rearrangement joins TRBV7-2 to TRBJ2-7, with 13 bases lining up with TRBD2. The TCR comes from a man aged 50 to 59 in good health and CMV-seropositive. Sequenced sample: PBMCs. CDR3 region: CASSTTGLAGEQYF. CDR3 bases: TGTGCCAGCAGCACCACGGGACTAGCGGGAGAGCAGTACTTC. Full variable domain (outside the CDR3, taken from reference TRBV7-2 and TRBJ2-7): GAGVSQSPSNKVTEKGKDVELRCDPISGHTALYWYRQSLGQGLEFLIYFQGNSAPDKSGLPSDRFSAERTGGSVSTLTIQRTQQEDSAVYLCASSTTGLAGEQYFGPGTRLTVT.